The T cell receptor (beta chain) described here comes from a study of blood T cell repertoires in COVID-19. The wider study: The origin of the acute and convalescent COVID-19 samples was the United States, Italy and Spain. PBMCs, B-cell-depleted T cells, or T cells provided the cDNA or gDNA that made up the material.

The germline CDR1 and CDR2 sequences are SNHLY and FYNNEI. V lost 9 bases to trimming and J lost 8 bases; unmatched junction nucleotides: 6. This CDR3 contains 13 residues. Under the authors' procedure: Estimation of nucleated cell counts was performed using reference gene primer amplification. TCRdb's copy holds only in-frame clones and misses some; the assay was immunoSEQ multiplex PCR. From that table come the V and J calls and clone size; the DNA was used to work out D and trimming. This table holds 130,000 to 150,000 clones, over 70% found once. The genes are TRBV2 and TRBJ1-4, with 10 bases lining up with TRBD1. The sequence came from a man aged 45-60 years who had recovered from COVID-19. Sequencing was carried out using peripheral blood. This CDR3 is CASLRDRGEKLFF. The CDR3 DNA reads as TGTGCCAGTCTCCGGGACAGGGGCGAAAAACTGTTTTTT.